The entry below describes one T cell receptor beta chain. Its antigen is undetermined. The sample belongs to a study of cytomegalovirus exposure and HLA in healthy donors. Produced via immunoSEQ multiplex PCR; TCRdb's table is partial and in-frame only. The table records approximately 150,000 clones, roughly 91% of them present only once. Study outcomes and limitations: Most sequenced TCRs were rare (though some public TCRs occurred in many donors). The investigators catalogued 164 TCR beta chains as cytomegalovirus-associated.

The ends were cut back, 1 base at V and 0 bases at J, with 7 bases in the middle. CDR3 length: 15 residues. Germline V gene sequence: CDR1 LGHNT, CDR2 FRNRAP. The chain uses TRBV12-5 and TRBJ1-5; weak D call: TRBD1 (5 bases). The sequencing input was PBMCs. The receptor comes from a woman aged 18 to 35 in good health and CMV-seropositive. The DNA of the CDR3 is TGTGCTAGTGGTTTGGCAGGGTATAGCAATCAGCCCCAGCATTTT. Protein sequence: CASGLAGYSNQPQHF.